This is a list of T cell receptor beta chains from one sample in a study of blood T cell repertoires in COVID-19. Using immunoSEQ multiplex PCR, the repertoire was profiled, and TCRdb retains in-frame clones only, with some absent. The sample contains 250,000 to 300,000 clones, approximately 90% of which appear only once. The sequencing sample was made of peripheral blood. These receptors originate from a woman between 45 and 65 years old who had recovered from COVID-19. CDR3s include the opening cysteine and the closing phenylalanine or tryptophan. A D gene is named only where the DNA matches it firmly. The listing skips clone size in some rows; elsewhere it reads once, few, many or a size class.

-	-	TRBJ1-3	TRBV6-5	CASSYTLQGFGNTIYF	TGTGCCAGCAGTTACACATTACAGGGATTTGGAAACACCATATATTTT
-	-	TRBJ1-2	TRBV7-9	CASSETGWSYGYTF	TGTGCCAGCAGCGAGACAGGTTGGTCCTATGGCTACACCTTC
-	-	TRBJ1-2	TRBV11-2	CASSLVGGTGYTF	TGTGCCAGCAGCTTAGTCGGGGGTACAGGCTACACCTTC
-	TRBD1	TRBJ1-1	TRBV12-5	CASGGDSGTVNTEAFF	TGTGCTAGTGGTGGGGACTCCGGGACAGTGAACACTGAAGCTTTCTTT
once	TRBD2	TRBJ2-7	TRBV5-4	CASSPTSGSESYEQYF	TGTGCCAGCAGCCCAACTAGCGGGAGCGAATCCTACGAGCAGTACTTC
-	-	TRBJ2-3	TRBV3-1/TRBV3-2	CASSPPGLTDTQYF	TGTGCCAGCAGCCCCCCGGGGTTGACAGATACGCAGTATTTT
-	-	TRBJ2-4	TRBV6-2/TRBV6-3	CASSHEINIQYF	TGTGCCAGCAGTCACGAGATAAACATTCAGTACTTC
-	TRBD1	TRBJ1-4	TRBV4-3	CASSQDGAGGNEKLFF	TGCGCCAGCAGCCAAGATGGAGCAGGGGGCAATGAAAAACTGTTTTTT
-	TRBD1	TRBJ1-1	TRBV6-2/TRBV6-3	CASSKYSGQRNTEAFF	TGTGCCAGCAGCAAATACTCGGGACAGCGGAACACTGAAGCTTTCTTT
-	TRBD1	TRBJ1-2	TRBV7-2	CASSSKTGGYGYTF	TGTGCCAGCAGCTCGAAGACAGGGGGCTATGGCTACACCTTC
-	-	TRBJ2-1	TRBV7-8	CASSLRGSGDEQFF	TGTGCCAGCAGCTTAAGGGGGAGTGGCGATGAGCAGTTCTTC
-	TRBD1	TRBJ2-7	TRBV7-9	CASSWYRGIEQYF	TGTGCCAGCAGCTGGTACAGGGGGATCGAGCAGTACTTC
-	TRBD1	TRBJ2-3	TRBV4-2	CASSPGQGGYGSTDTQYF	TGTGCCAGCAGCCCGGGACAGGGAGGGTATGGAAGCACAGATACGCAGTATTTT
-	TRBD1	TRBJ1-1	TRBV24-1	CATSEQNRGHTEAFF	TGTGCCACCAGTGAACAAAACAGGGGGCACACTGAAGCTTTCTTT
-	TRBD1	TRBJ2-2	TRBV7-6	CASSLGQGVGGELFF	TGTGCCAGCAGCCTTGGACAGGGGGTTGGCGGGGAGCTGTTTTTT
-	TRBD1	TRBJ2-7	TRBV7-8	CASSLSRAGQGPFWDLEQYF	TGTGCCAGCAGCCTGAGCAGAGCGGGACAGGGGCCGTTTTGGGATCTCGAGCAGTACTTC